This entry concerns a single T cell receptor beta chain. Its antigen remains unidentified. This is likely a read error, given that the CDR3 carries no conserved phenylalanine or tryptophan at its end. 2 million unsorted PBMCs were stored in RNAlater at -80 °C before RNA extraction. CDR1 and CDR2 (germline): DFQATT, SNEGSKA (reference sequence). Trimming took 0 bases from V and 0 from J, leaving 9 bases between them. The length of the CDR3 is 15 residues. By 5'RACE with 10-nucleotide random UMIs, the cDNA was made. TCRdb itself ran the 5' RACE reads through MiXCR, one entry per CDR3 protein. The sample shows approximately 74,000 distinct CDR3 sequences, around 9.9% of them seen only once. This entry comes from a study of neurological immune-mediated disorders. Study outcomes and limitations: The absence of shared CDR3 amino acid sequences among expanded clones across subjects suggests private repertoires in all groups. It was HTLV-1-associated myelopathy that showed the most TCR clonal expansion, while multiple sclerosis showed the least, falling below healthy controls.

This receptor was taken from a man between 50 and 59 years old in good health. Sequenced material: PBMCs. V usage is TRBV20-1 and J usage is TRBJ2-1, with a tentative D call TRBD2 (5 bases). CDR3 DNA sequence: TGCAGTGCTAGAGATCCAGGAGGCTCCTACAATGAGCAGTTCTTA. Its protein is CSARDPGGSYNEQFL.